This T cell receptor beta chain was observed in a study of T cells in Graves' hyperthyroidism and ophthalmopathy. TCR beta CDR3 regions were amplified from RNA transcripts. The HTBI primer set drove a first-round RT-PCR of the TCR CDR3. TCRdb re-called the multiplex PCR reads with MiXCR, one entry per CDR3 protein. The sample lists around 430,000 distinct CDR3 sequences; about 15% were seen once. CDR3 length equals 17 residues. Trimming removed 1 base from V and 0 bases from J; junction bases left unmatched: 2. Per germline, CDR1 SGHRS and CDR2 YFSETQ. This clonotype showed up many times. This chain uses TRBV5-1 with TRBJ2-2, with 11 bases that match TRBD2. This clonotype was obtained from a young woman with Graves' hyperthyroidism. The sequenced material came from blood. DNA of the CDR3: TGCGCCAGCAGCTTGACTAGCGGGAGACCGAACACCGGGGAGCTGTTTTTT. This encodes CASSLTSGRPNTGELFF. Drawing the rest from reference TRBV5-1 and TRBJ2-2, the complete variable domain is KAGVTQTPRYLIKTRGQQVTLSCSPISGHRSVSWYQQTPGQGLQFLFEYFSETQRNKGNFPGRFSGRQFSNSRSEMNVSTLELGDSALYLCASSLTSGRPNTGELFFGEGSRLTVL.